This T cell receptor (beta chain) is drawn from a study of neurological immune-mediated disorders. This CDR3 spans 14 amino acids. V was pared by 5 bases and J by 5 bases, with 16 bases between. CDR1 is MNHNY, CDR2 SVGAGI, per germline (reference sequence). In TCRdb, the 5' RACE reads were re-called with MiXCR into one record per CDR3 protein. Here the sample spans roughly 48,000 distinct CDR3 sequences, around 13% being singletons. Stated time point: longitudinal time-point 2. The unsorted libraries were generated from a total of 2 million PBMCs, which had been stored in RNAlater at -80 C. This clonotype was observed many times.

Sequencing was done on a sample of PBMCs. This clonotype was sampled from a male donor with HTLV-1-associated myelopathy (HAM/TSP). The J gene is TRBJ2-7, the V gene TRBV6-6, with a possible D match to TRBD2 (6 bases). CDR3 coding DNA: TGTGCCAGCAGTGACGGGGGTAGCGACCACGAGCAGTACTTC. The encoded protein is CASSDGGSDHEQYF.